Following are 5 T cell receptor beta chains from one sample sequenced in a study of post-analysis software for immune sequencing data. Whole-study results and caveats: The study found TRBV5-6, TRBV5-1 and TRBV20-1 among five or six TRBV segments more frequent in patients than controls.

Unique molecular identifiers were present in the TCR beta cDNA libraries. TCRdb re-called the PCR reads with MiXCR, one entry per CDR3 protein. Altogether about 560,000 distinct CDR3 sequences are present, roughly 45% being singletons, with the ten largest covering roughly 1.7%. These receptors' antigens are unknown. The sequenced sample consisted of blood. These receptors were taken from a girl aged 5-17 years with multiple sclerosis.

The chain recombines TRBV4-1 with TRBJ1-2; no clear D gene. Germline V gives CDR1 MGHRA, CDR2 YSYEKL. V was cut by 2 bases and J by 5 bases, with 12 bases left in between. The CDR3 sequence is 14 residues long. The CDR3 region has the DNA TGCGCCAGCAGCCAAAGACGGGTGGAGTATGGCTACACCTTC. Its protein is CASSQRRVEYGYTF.

The V call is TRBV7-8, the J call TRBJ2-3; D tentatively reads TRBD1 or TRBD2 (5 bases each). Trimming left V 5 bases short and J 4 bases short, with 16 bases between. The CDR3 is made up of 15 amino acids. Germline assignment: CDR1 SGHVS and CDR2 FQNEAQ. The chain's CDR3 is CASSLRGDGADTQYF. The CDR3 coding sequence is TGTGCCAGCAGCCTCCGAGGGGACGGCGCAGATACGCAGTATTTT.

The J gene is TRBJ1-2, the V gene TRBV20-1, with D possibly TRBD1 on 5 matching bases. Germline V gene lookup returns CDR1 DFQATT and CDR2 SNEGSKA (reference sequence). Trimming removed 3 bases at V and 8 bases at J, with 10 bases between. The CDR3 is 11 amino acids. CDR3 bases: TGCAGTGCTAGGGGGCCACCCGGCTACACCTTC. Translated: CSARGPPGYTF.

The chain carries TRBV25-1 and TRBJ2-7, with 12 nucleotides matching TRBD1. Germline CDR1 is MGHDK and CDR2 is SYGVNS. J lost 7 bases, V lost 5 bases, and 9 bases had no gene match. The CDR3 is made up of 15 amino acids. DNA of the CDR3: TGTGCCAGCAGTAAGGGACAGGGGGCATCGGGGGAGCAGTACTTC. It yields the protein CASSKGQGASGEQYF.

This clonotype was picked up a small number of times. V usage is TRBV20-1 and J usage is TRBJ2-7; TRBD2 matches at 11 bases. This CDR3 region has 15 residues. Trimming removed 5 bases from V and 3 bases from J; junction bases left unmatched: 9. Germline loops: CDR1 DFQATT, CDR2 SNEGSKA (reference sequence). In nucleotides, the CDR3 is TGCAGTGCTTCCCAGACTAGCGGGGCCCACTACGAGCAGTACTTC. It specifies CSASQTSGAHYEQYF.